Following are 26 T cell receptor beta chains from one sample sequenced in a study of long-term antiretroviral therapy in people with HIV. It was version v3.0 of the immunoSEQ assay that was run at survey level. The assay was immunoSEQ multiplex PCR, and TCRdb's table has in-frame clones only and misses some. The sample records about 24,000 clones, 90% to 95% being singletons. The specimen comprised unsorted PBMCs, sampled about 5 years after starting antiretroviral therapy. Receptors originate from a woman aged 45-59 years with HIV.

The chain links TRBV28 to TRBJ2-7, with a possible D match to TRBD2 (5 bases). Germline CDR1 reads MDHEN; CDR2 reads SYDVKM. The CDR3 runs 14 residues. Trimming pared 7 bases from V and 2 bases from J, leaving 15 bases between. Here the CDR3 reads CASTGLLSTYEQYF. The CDR3 DNA follows: TGTGCCAGCACCGGACTCCTATCTACCTACGAGCAGTACTTC. Based on the CDR3 plus reference TRBV28 and TRBJ2-7, the full variable domain is DVKVTQSSRYLVKRTGEKVFLECVQDMDHENMFWYRQDPGLGLRLIYFSYDVKMKEKGDIPEGYSVSREKKERFSLILESASTNQTSMYLCASTGLLSTYEQYFGPGTRLTVT.

This clone was counted a few times. V gene TRBV7-9 combines with J gene TRBJ2-1; 10 bases are shared with TRBD2. Germline-derived CDR1 and CDR2 are SEHNR and FQNEAQ (reference sequence). CDR3 length equals 16 residues. V lost 5 bases, J lost 7 bases, and 11 bases stayed unmatched. In DNA, the CDR3 is TGTGCCAGCAGCCCCTCGAGCGGGAGGGCCAAGAATGAGCAGTTCTTC. It is translated as CASSPSSGRAKNEQFF.

The V gene is TRBV7-2, the J gene TRBJ2-7, with 9 bases fitting TRBD2. CDR1 is SGHTA, CDR2 FQGNSA, per germline. V gave up 5 bases and J gave up 0 bases; unmatched junction bases: 5. CDR3 length: 15 residues. The CDR3 is CASSASGISSYEQYF. For the CDR3, the DNA is TGTGCCAGCAGCGCTAGCGGGATTAGCTCCTACGAGCAGTACTTC.

V is TRBV7-9 and J is TRBJ1-2; TRBD1 matches 8 bases. V lost 5 bases and J lost 7; bases outside the gene matches: 12. This CDR3 has 15 amino acids. The V gene's germline CDR1 is SEHNR and CDR2 FQNEAQ (reference sequence). DNA of the CDR3: TGTGCCAGCAGCCACCCGGACAGGGCAGATGGTGGCTACACCTTC. As protein: CASSHPDRADGGYTF.

The chain carries TRBV13 and TRBJ1-1, with no clear D. The germline CDR1 and CDR2 sequences are PRHDT and FYEKMQ (reference sequence). Trimming stripped 8 bases from V and 4 bases from J, with 20 bases between. The CDR3 is 15 residues long. CDR3 amino acids: CASGWENIRSTEAFF. The DNA for the CDR3 is TGTGCCAGCGGCTGGGAGAACATTAGGAGCACTGAAGCTTTCTTT.

The J gene is TRBJ1-5, the V gene TRBV5-5; no definite D call. CDR3 length: 13 residues. Germline V CDR1 and CDR2: SGHKS, YYEKEE (reference sequence). Trimming removed 0 bases at V and 7 bases at J, with 8 bases between. This CDR3 reads CASSLVVAQPQHF. The CDR3, as DNA: TGTGCCAGCAGCTTGGTGGTGGCGCAGCCCCAGCATTTT.

The chain employs TRBV7-9 and TRBJ2-2; 7 nucleotides match TRBD1. V lost 5 bases, J lost 6 bases, and 3 bases stayed unmatched. The V gene's germline CDR1 is SEHNR and CDR2 FQNEAQ (reference sequence). CDR3 length equals 13 residues. The CDR3 region is CASSRTGAGELFF. CDR3 DNA: TGTGCCAGCAGCCGAACAGGGGCCGGGGAGCTGTTTTTT.

The rearrangement joins TRBV7-2 to TRBJ1-2, with 7 positions matching TRBD1. CDR3 length equals 13 residues. V was pared by 5 bases and J by 4 bases, with 4 bases of the junction left unmatched. Looked up from germline, CDR1 is SGHTA and CDR2 is FQGNSA. The CDR3 nucleotides are TGTGCCAGCAGCCTGGGACAGTTCTATGGCTACACCTTC. It specifies CASSLGQFYGYTF.

The chain links TRBV4-1 to TRBJ2-7; 10 bases map to TRBD1. This CDR3 spans 15 amino acids. The V and J ends lost 4 bases and 4 bases, in that order; junction bases with no gene match: 7. From germline, CDR1 is MGHRA and CDR2 YSYEKL. Here the CDR3 reads CASSLPGQGTYEQYF. The CDR3 region has the DNA TGCGCCAGCAGCCTCCCGGGACAGGGGACGTACGAGCAGTACTTC.

J is TRBJ2-3 and V is TRBV5-1; D is unresolved. Germline CDR1 SGHRS, CDR2 YFSETQ. The CDR3 loop spans 13 amino acids. V was pared by 0 bases and J by 2 bases, with 4 bases between. CDR3 in amino acids: CASSLDSTDTQYF. DNA of the CDR3: TGCGCCAGCAGCTTGGACTCCACAGATACGCAGTATTTT.

This sequence joins TRBV19 and TRBJ2-7; 8 nucleotides match TRBD1. The CDR3 totals 15 residues. The ends lost 3 bases at V and 1 base at J; junction bases unmatched: 5. CDR1 and CDR2 (germline): LNHDA, SQIVND (reference sequence). The CDR3 region is CASSISQGGSYEQYF. DNA of the CDR3: TGTGCCAGTAGTATTTCACAGGGGGGATCCTACGAGCAGTACTTC.

The chain is built from TRBV4-1 and TRBJ1-5; D remains unclear. Germline V gene sequence: CDR1 MGHRA, CDR2 YSYEKL. V was clipped by 0 bases and J by 5 bases, with 14 bases between them. The CDR3 extends over 16 amino acids. The CDR3: CASSQEGNRLDQPQHF. DNA of the CDR3: TGCGCCAGCAGCCAAGAGGGAAACAGATTGGATCAGCCCCAGCATTTT.

The CDR3 DNA reads as TGCGCCAGCGGGAGCCTCGCCACAGATACGCAGTATTTT. As protein: CASGSLATDTQYF. The rearrangement joins TRBV5-1 to TRBJ2-3, with D maybe TRBD2 (5 bases). Trimming stripped 7 bases from V and 2 bases from J, with 11 bases between. The CDR3 has 13 amino acids. The germline CDR1 and CDR2 sequences are SGHRS and YFSETQ.

This clone was seen a single time. The gene calls are TRBV19 and TRBJ1-5, with TRBD1 as a possible D gene (6 bases). The V and J ends lost 4 bases and 2 bases respectively, with 6 bases between them. The CDR3 runs 13 residues. The germline V gene encodes CDR1 LNHDA and CDR2 SQIVND (reference sequence). The CDR3 here is CASSTGGNQPQHF. Written as DNA, the CDR3 is TGTGCCAGTAGTACAGGGGGCAATCAGCCCCAGCATTTT.

This rearrangement joins TRBV13 to TRBJ1-1; a possible D gene is TRBD1 (6 bases). Germline V gene data show CDR1 as PRHDT and CDR2 as FYEKMQ (reference sequence). This CDR3 region has 15 residues. V was cut by 5 bases and J by 6 bases, with 19 bases left in between. The CDR3 here is CASSEQGGGGAEAFF. Here the CDR3 DNA reads TGTGCCAGCAGCGAACAGGGCGGGGGTGGCGCTGAAGCTTTCTTT.

V is TRBV10-3 and J is TRBJ2-7; a weak D match, TRBD2 (7 bases). CDR1 and CDR2 from the germline V gene are ENHRY and SYGVKD. CDR3 length equals 13 residues. V was shortened by 5 bases and J by 6 bases, with 14 bases between the two germline ends. CDR3 region: CAISPGGYGEQYF. DNA for the CDR3: TGTGCCATCAGTCCGGGGGGCTATGGCGAGCAGTACTTC.

V and J are TRBV6-4 and TRBJ2-1; no firm D call. V was shortened by 4 bases and J by 0 bases, with 10 bases between the two germline ends. This CDR3 contains 15 residues. CDR1 and CDR2 from the germline V gene are MRHNA and SNTAGT. The CDR3 region has the DNA TGTGCCAGCAGTGTGGAACCCAGCTCCTACAATGAGCAGTTCTTC. Translation: CASSVEPSSYNEQFF.

This clone appeared a single time. The genes are TRBV6-1 and TRBJ1-5; D is unclear. V was shortened by 2 bases and J by 2 bases, with 13 bases between the two germline ends. The CDR3 sequence is 16 residues long. Germline V gene data show CDR1 as MNHNS and CDR2 as SASEGT. CDR3 in amino acids: CASSEQGSGGNQPQHF. CDR3 sequence (DNA): TGTGCCAGCAGTGAACAAGGGTCTGGCGGCAATCAGCCCCAGCATTTT.

This chain joins TRBV6-6 and TRBJ2-2, with a possible D match to TRBD1 (5 bases). The CDR3 spans 15 residues. V was clipped by 6 bases and J by 2 bases, with 13 bases between them. Germline V lookup: CDR1 MNHNY, CDR2 SVGAGI (reference sequence). CDR3 sequence reads: CASRPRQPNTGELFF. CDR3 DNA sequence: TGTGCCAGCAGACCTAGACAGCCAAACACCGGGGAGCTGTTTTTT.

The chain carries TRBV5-1 and TRBJ2-2; 7 bases are a match to TRBD1. Per the germline V gene, CDR1 is SGHRS and CDR2 is YFSETQ. The CDR3 has 15 amino acids. V lost 7 bases, J lost 2 bases, and 8 bases stayed unmatched. The CDR3 region is CASAPGTVNTGELFF. The CDR3 DNA sequence: TGCGCCAGCGCCCCCGGGACAGTCAACACCGGGGAGCTGTTTTTT.

V and J are TRBV5-1 and TRBJ2-5, with D perhaps matching TRBD2 (6 bases). The CDR3 runs 14 residues. Germline CDR1 SGHRS, CDR2 YFSETQ. Trimming pared 4 bases from V and 0 bases from J, leaving 10 bases between. As DNA, the CDR3 is TGCGCCAGCAGCATTGGGGGGTACCAAGAGACCCAGTACTTC. Translation: CASSIGGYQETQYF.

The CDR3: CASSQEGSGGAFF. CDR3 nucleotide sequence: TGTGCCAGCAGCCAAGAAGGGTCGGGGGGAGCTTTCTTT. The chain recombines TRBV14 with TRBJ1-1, with a possible D match to TRBD1 (5 bases). Germline assignment: CDR1 SGHDN and CDR2 FVKESK. The CDR3 is 13 amino acids. Trimming removed 0 bases at V and 10 bases at J, with 12 bases between.

The V and J genes are TRBV28 and TRBJ1-5; no clear D. CDR3 length: 15 amino acids. With 2 bases removed from V and 4 bases from J, the gap between germline ends came to 12 bases. Germline V gene lookup returns CDR1 MDHEN and CDR2 SYDVKM. The CDR3, as DNA: TGTGCCAGCAGTTTACGGCAGGAGTGGAATCAGCCCCAGCATTTT. It codes for CASSLRQEWNQPQHF.

V gene TRBV6-1 combines with J gene TRBJ1-1; D ambiguous. Trimming cost V 6 bases and J 0 bases, with 11 bases left between them. Per the germline V gene, CDR1 is MNHNS and CDR2 is SASEGT. CDR3 length: 14 residues. CDR3 coding DNA: TGTGCCAGCAGCCGGGTTACCATGAACACTGAAGCTTTCTTT. Residues: CASSRVTMNTEAFF.

The chain is built from TRBV15 and TRBJ1-4; no clear D gene. The germline V and J ends were trimmed by 0 bases and 14 bases, with 13 bases remaining between them. This CDR3 region has 13 residues. The germline V gene has CDR1 LNHNV and CDR2 YYDKDF (reference sequence). CDR3 in DNA: TGTGCCACCAGCAGAGATAGAGCTGCTCCCCTGTTTTTT. As protein: CATSRDRAAPLFF.

This chain joins TRBV4-1 and TRBJ1-5; TRBD1 might be the D (6 bases). Trimming removed 5 bases from V and 1 base from J, with 12 bases in between. Germline V CDR1 and CDR2: MGHRA, YSYEKL. The CDR3 length is 15 residues. CDR3 sequence: CASSLIQGSNQPQHF. The CDR3 DNA is TGCGCCAGCAGCTTGATTCAGGGGAGCAATCAGCCCCAGCATTTT.